The clone carrying this T cell receptor beta chain was observed a handful of times. The data were taken from a study of T cells in Graves' hyperthyroidism and ophthalmopathy. Researchers amplified the TCR beta CDR3 regions from RNA transcripts. The HTBI set primed first-round TCR CDR3 RT-PCR. TCRdb re-analysed the multiplex PCR reads in MiXCR, keeping a single row per CDR3 protein. The table includes approximately 380,000 distinct CDR3 sequences, over 15% detected once. The CDR3 sequence is 16 residues long. Germline assignment: CDR1 LGHDT and CDR2 YNNKEL (reference sequence). V lost 0 bases to trimming and J lost 5 bases, with 16 bases between them. Fresh 10 ml peripheral blood yielded PBMCs.

Sequenced input: blood. J is TRBJ2-5 and V is TRBV3-1; a possible D gene is TRBD2 (5 bases). This TCR derives from a woman aged 18-35 years with Graves' hyperthyroidism. The CDR3 nucleotides are TGTGCCAGCAGCCAAGATAGAGGGTCCCTCGGGGAGACCCAGTACTTC. This encodes CASSQDRGSLGETQYF.